This T cell receptor beta chain is from a study of blood T cells in healthy people across ages. General study results and limits: PBMCs left unsorted prevented a conclusive naive versus antigen-experienced comparison.

There are 12 residues in the CDR3. Germline values: CDR1 DFQATT, CDR2 SNEGSKA (reference sequence). Next came a second PCR, run for 7 to 11 cycles, which used a sample-barcoded 5' primer along with a J-beta primer mix. TCRdb ran MiXCR on the 5' RACE reads and lists one entry per CDR3 protein. The data contain 600,000 or so distinct CDR3 sequences, under 55% of them seen just once; the ten biggest clones take up about 26%. Isolation of PBMCs gave at least 6.5 million cells per sample. This clonotype was detected only once. Its antigen is undetermined. The specimen was blood. The chain is built from TRBV20-1 and TRBJ1-1; 8 bases are shared with TRBD1. The TCR originated in a man older than 75 in good health. CDR3 sequence (DNA): TGCACCACCGGACAGGGATACACTGAAGCTTTCTTT. It is translated as CTTGQGYTEAFF.